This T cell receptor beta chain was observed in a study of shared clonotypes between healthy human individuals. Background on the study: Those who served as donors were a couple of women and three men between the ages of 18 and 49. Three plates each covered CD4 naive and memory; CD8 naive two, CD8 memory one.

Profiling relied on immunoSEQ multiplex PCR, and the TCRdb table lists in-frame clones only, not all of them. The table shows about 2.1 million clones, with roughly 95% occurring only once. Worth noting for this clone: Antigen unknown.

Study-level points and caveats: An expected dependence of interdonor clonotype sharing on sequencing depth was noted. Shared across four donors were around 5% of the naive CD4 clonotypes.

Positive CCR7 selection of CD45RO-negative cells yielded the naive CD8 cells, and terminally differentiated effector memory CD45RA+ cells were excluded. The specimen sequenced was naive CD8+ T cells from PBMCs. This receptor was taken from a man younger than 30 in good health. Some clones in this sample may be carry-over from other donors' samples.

The DNA for the CDR3 is TGTGCCACCATGGCGCAGAGAGGGATTTACTACGAGCAGTACTTC. Translated: CATMAQRGIYYEQYF. The genes are TRBV10-3 and TRBJ2-7; D is perhaps TRBD2 (5 bases). Trimming removed 10 bases from V and 3 bases from J, with 22 bases in between. This CDR3 spans 15 amino acids. Germline lookup yields CDR1 ENHRY and CDR2 SYGVKD.